This T cell receptor beta chain comes out of a study of blood T cell repertoires in COVID-19. Assay: immunoSEQ multiplex PCR; the TCRdb copy retains only in-frame clones and omits some. Among tens of thousands of clones listed, about nine tenths were seen once. The sequenced sample consisted of peripheral blood. The receptor's source is an older man with active or convalescent COVID-19.

CDR3 protein: CASTQYGGADTQYF. The CDR3 DNA reads TGTGCCAGCACGCAGTACGGAGGGGCAGATACGCAGTATTTT. The V call is TRBV7-2, the J call TRBJ2-3, with D maybe TRBD2 (6 bases). Trimming shortened V by 7 bases and J by 4 bases, and 15 bases separated the two germline ends. This CDR3 comprises 14 residues. The germline gives CDR1 SGHTA, CDR2 FQGNSA.